Presented here are 27 T cell receptor beta chains from one specimen sequenced in a study of blood T cells in healthy people across ages. Sample-barcoded 5' priming and a J-beta primer mix drove a second PCR of about 6 to 12 cycles. TCRdb recomputed calls from the 5' RACE reads with MiXCR, one row per CDR3 protein. The sample has around 1.7 million distinct CDR3 sequences; about 28% are singletons. The sample comprised blood. The origin of the receptors is a woman between 25 and 40 years old in good health.

This rearrangement joins TRBV12-3 or TRBV12-4 to TRBJ2-2; no reliable D call. Trimming left V 5 bases short and J 7 bases short, with 11 bases between. The CDR3 length is 13 residues. The CDR3 is CASSPNRDGELFF. For the CDR3, the DNA is TGTGCCAGCAGTCCCAATAGAGACGGGGAGCTGTTTTTT.

The rearrangement uses TRBV12-3 or TRBV12-4 and TRBJ2-5, with a weak D call TRBD1 (6 bases). V shed 6 bases and J shed 1 base, with 12 bases lying between them. The CDR3 consists of 14 residues. The CDR3 sequence: CASSRGPIQETQYF. CDR3 coding DNA: TGTGCCAGCAGCAGGGGCCCTATCCAAGAGACCCAGTACTTC.

This chain uses TRBV4-1 with TRBJ2-1; D possibly matches TRBD1 or TRBD2 (5 bases each). Trimming left V 3 bases short and J 4 bases short, with 13 bases between. The germline gives CDR1 MGHRA, CDR2 YSYEKL. The CDR3 loop spans 15 amino acids. The chain's CDR3 is CASSHSGAPYNEQFF. As DNA, the CDR3 is TGCGCCAGCAGCCATTCCGGGGCCCCTTACAATGAGCAGTTCTTC.

This clonotype was detected ten times or more. V gene TRBV6-2 or TRBV6-3 combines with J gene TRBJ1-5; D call uncertain. CDR1 and CDR2 (germline): MNHEY, SVGEGT. CDR3 length: 14 residues. V was pared by 5 bases and J by 5 bases, with 13 bases between. CDR3 loop: CASSRGFADQPQHF. The DNA of the CDR3 is TGTGCCAGCAGTCGGGGTTTTGCCGATCAGCCCCAGCATTTT.

The V gene is TRBV29-1, the J gene TRBJ1-1, with 7 bases that match TRBD1. Germline CDR1 and CDR2: SQVTM and ANQGSEA. The CDR3 has 13 residues. J lost 1 base, V lost 6 bases, and 5 bases had no gene match. The CDR3 coding sequence is TGCAGCGTAGGGGACAGCTCGAACACTGAAGCTTTCTTT. Amino acid sequence: CSVGDSSNTEAFF.

This clonotype was seen ten or more times. The V and J genes are TRBV7-2 and TRBJ2-7; 7 bases line up with TRBD1. V shed 8 bases, J shed 8 bases, and the junction held 15 bases outside the gene matches. This CDR3 has 14 amino acids. In germline, CDR1 is SGHTA, CDR2 FQGNSA. The CDR3 bases are TGTGCCAGCGTTCCGGGACAGTGGGGCCTCCAGCAGTACTTC. This sequence encodes CASVPGQWGLQQYF.

This clonotype showed up many times. The chain carries TRBV7-3 and TRBJ2-1, with 8 positions matching TRBD2. The CDR3 is 15 residues long. V gave up 5 bases and J gave up 7 bases; unmatched junction bases: 10. CDR1 is SGHTA, CDR2 FQGTGA, per germline. The CDR3 spells CASSQLRGALNEQFF. Here the CDR3 DNA reads TGTGCCAGCAGCCAACTGCGGGGGGCTCTTAATGAGCAGTTCTTC.

This clonotype appeared a few times. The rearrangement links TRBV5-4 to TRBJ1-6, with 7 bases matching TRBD1. The germline CDR1 and CDR2 sequences are SGHNT and YYREEE (reference sequence). This CDR3 region has 14 residues. V lost 3 bases, J lost 10 bases, and 7 bases stayed unmatched. The CDR3 here is CASSSRGTGSPLHF. In DNA, the CDR3 is TGTGCCAGCAGCTCCAGGGGGACTGGGTCACCCCTCCACTTT.

This clonotype appeared many times. The chain carries TRBV24-1 and TRBJ2-1; the match to TRBD1 covers 9 bases. Trimming took 4 bases from V and 7 from J; bases not matched to a gene: 7. The V gene's germline CDR1 is KGHDR and CDR2 SFDVKD. The CDR3 is made up of 15 amino acids. This CDR3 is CATSEGTGKANEQFF. The CDR3 region has the DNA TGTGCCACCAGTGAGGGGACAGGGAAAGCTAATGAGCAGTTCTTC.

The chain has TRBV6-6 and TRBJ1-3, with D unclear. With 6 bases removed from V and 11 bases from J, the gap between germline ends came to 11 bases. The CDR3 runs to 11 residues. CDR1 and CDR2 (germline): MNHNY, SVGAGI (reference sequence). CDR3 amino acids: CASRVGGPIYF. DNA of the CDR3: TGTGCCAGCAGGGTGGGAGGCCCCATATATTTT.

V gene TRBV7-9 combines with J gene TRBJ2-2; 10 nucleotides agree with TRBD1. V shed 1 base and J 3 bases; nucleotides not matched to a gene: 8. Germline-derived CDR1 and CDR2 are SEHNR and FQNEAQ (reference sequence). There are 18 residues in the CDR3. CDR3 coding DNA: TGTGCCAGCAGCTTAGATCTCACCGGGACAGGGGACACCGGGGAGCTGTTTTTT. Translation gives CASSLDLTGTGDTGELFF.

The sample holds a few counts of this clonotype. V gene TRBV6-6 combines with J gene TRBJ1-3; the match to TRBD1 covers 9 bases. Germline loops: CDR1 MNHNY, CDR2 SVGAGI (reference sequence). The CDR3 runs 15 residues. V shed 0 bases, J shed 4 bases, and the junction held 1 base outside the gene matches. The CDR3: CASSYSGTGGNTIYF. The CDR3 nucleotides are TGTGCCAGCAGTTACTCAGGGACAGGGGGAAACACCATATATTTT.

This clonotype was seen a handful of times. This may come from a read error, since a much larger clone is one base off. V usage is TRBV7-9 and J usage is TRBJ2-7, with D tentatively TRBD1 or TRBD2 (5 bases each). CDR3 length: 14 amino acids. Germline loops: CDR1 SEHNR, CDR2 FQNEAQ (reference sequence). The CDR3, as DNA: TGTGCCAGCAGCTTAAGTCGAGGGGCTTACGGGCAGTACTTC. Protein sequence: CASSLSRGAYGQYF. The entire variable domain, with the rest obtained from reference TRBV7-9 and TRBJ2-7, is as follows: DTGVSQNPRHKITKRGQNVTFRCDPISEHNRLYWYRQTLGQGPEFLTYFQNEAQLEKSRLLSDRFSAERPKGSFSTLEIQRTEQGDSAMYLCASSLSRGAYGQYFGPGTRLTVT.

The CDR3 loop is CSGAGISNQPQHF. The CDR3 DNA reads as TGCAGTGGGGCGGGAATTAGCAATCAGCCCCAGCATTTT. This chain joins TRBV20-1 and TRBJ1-5; no firm D call. Deletions cut 7 bases from V and 0 bases from J, with 10 bases between. CDR3 length equals 13 residues. The germline gives CDR1 DFQATT, CDR2 SNEGSKA (reference sequence).

The J gene is TRBJ2-1, the V gene TRBV4-3; no reliable D call. Germline CDR1 is LGHNA and CDR2 is YSLEER. CDR3 length: 14 amino acids. V lost 0 bases and J lost 3, with 6 bases in between. CDR3 in DNA: TGCGCCAGCAGCCAAGATACGGGCTACAATGAGCAGTTCTTC. Translation: CASSQDTGYNEQFF.

This clonotype was seen more than once but under ten times. The chain combines TRBV25-1 with TRBJ2-7; TRBD1 might be the D (5 bases). With 0 bases removed from V and 0 bases from J, the gap between germline ends came to 9 bases. CDR3 length: 15 amino acids. CDR1 and CDR2 from the germline V gene are MGHDK and SYGVNS. The CDR3 nucleotides are TGTGCCAGCAGTGAATACTGGACATCCTCCTACGAGCAGTACTTC. It encodes CASSEYWTSSYEQYF.

The genes are TRBV7-9 and TRBJ2-2; D perhaps matches TRBD2 (6 bases). Germline V gene sequence: CDR1 SEHNR, CDR2 FQNEAQ (reference sequence). Trimming removed 5 bases at V and 6 bases at J, with 19 bases between. CDR3 length: 16 amino acids. The CDR3 protein is CASSPRALAEAGELFF. The CDR3, as DNA: TGTGCCAGCAGCCCGAGGGCACTAGCCGAGGCCGGGGAGCTGTTTTTT.

There are many counts of this clonotype. This chain connects TRBV20-1 to TRBJ2-7; D is unresolved. The CDR3 is 12 residues long. With 3 bases removed from V and 2 bases from J, the gap between germline ends came to 8 bases. Germline CDR1 and CDR2: DFQATT and SNEGSKA (reference sequence). CDR3 protein: CSASNQPYEQYF. CDR3 DNA sequence: TGCAGTGCTAGTAACCAGCCCTACGAGCAGTACTTC.

As to this clonotype: Germline is not matched at one junction end, which may reflect a read error. The chain links TRBV3-1 to TRBJ2-5; the D is unclear. CDR1 is LGHDT and CDR2 is YNNKEL in the germline V gene (reference sequence). The CDR3 consists of 16 residues. The CDR3 loop is CANSPLYESLQETQYF. The DNA of the CDR3 is TGTGCCAACAGCCCCCTCTACGAAAGCCTCCAAGAGACCCAGTACTTC.

This clonotype was seen more than once but under ten times. The genes are TRBV18 and TRBJ2-3; 8 positions agree with TRBD1. The V and J ends lost 3 bases and 5 bases, in that order; junction bases with no gene match: 7. Per germline, CDR1 KGHSH and CDR2 LQKENI. The CDR3 is 15 residues long. The CDR3 sequence: CASSPSRGREDTQYF. The CDR3 nucleotides read TGTGCCAGCTCACCGTCCAGGGGGCGCGAAGATACGCAGTATTTT.

This rearrangement joins TRBV7-9 to TRBJ2-6; unclear D gene. V dropped 6 bases and J dropped 0 bases, with 9 bases sitting between them. From germline, CDR1 is SEHNR and CDR2 FQNEAQ (reference sequence). The CDR3 length is 15 residues. CDR3 in amino acids: CASRPQSSGANVLTF. As DNA, the CDR3 is TGTGCCAGCAGACCTCAAAGCTCTGGGGCCAACGTCCTGACTTTC.

V gene TRBV28 combines with J gene TRBJ2-4, with D possibly being TRBD1 (7 bases). The end of the DNA is better explained by TRBJ2-5, so the J call may be wrong. CDR3 length equals 15 residues. The germline V gene has CDR1 MDHEN and CDR2 SYDVKM. Here the CDR3 DNA reads TGTGCCAGCGGGCGGGGCGACAGGGCTGACGAGACCCAGTACTTC. Residues: CASGRGDRADETQYF.

This clonotype was observed a few times. A much more abundant neighbour one base away suggests this may be a read error. V is TRBV7-2 and J is TRBJ2-5; TRBD1 agrees at 8 bases. CDR3 length: 13 amino acids. The germline gives CDR1 SGHTA, CDR2 FQGNSA. The V segment lost 5 bases and the J segment 11 bases; nucleotides outside the gene matches: 10. CDR3 in DNA: TGTGCCAGCAGCCGACAGGGGAGCGATGAGCAGTACTTC. This sequence encodes CASSRQGSDEQYF.

This clonotype came up a few times. The chain joins TRBV20-1 to TRBJ2-1; tentatively, D is TRBD2 (5 bases). V was clipped by 0 bases and J by 8 bases, with 8 bases between them. Germline V CDR1 and CDR2: DFQATT, SNEGSKA (reference sequence). This CDR3 region has 12 residues. CDR3 sequence: CSAREDWDEQFF. In nucleotides, the CDR3 is TGCAGTGCTAGAGAGGACTGGGATGAGCAGTTCTTC.

This clonotype was seen many times. The chain couples TRBV15 to TRBJ2-5; TRBD1 matches 9 bases. CDR3 size: 16 residues. The germline gives CDR1 LNHNV, CDR2 YYDKDF (reference sequence). V lost 1 base and J lost 1; bases outside the gene matches: 4. The CDR3 here is CATSRGVGQGQETQYF. CDR3 nucleotide sequence: TGTGCCACCAGCAGAGGAGTGGGACAGGGCCAAGAGACCCAGTACTTC.

About this clonotype: This may stem from a read error, because a much larger clone lies one nucleotide away. The V call is TRBV29-1, the J call TRBJ2-3; TRBD2 agrees at 10 bases. CDR3 length: 14 amino acids. V lost 3 bases to trimming and J lost 5 bases; unmatched junction nucleotides: 5. Germline CDR1 is SQVTM and CDR2 is ANQGSEA. Written as DNA, the CDR3 is TGCAGCGTTGAGCTAGCGGGAGTCGGAGATACGCAGTATTTT. Protein sequence: CSVELAGVGDTQYF.

There are many counts of this clonotype. J is TRBJ2-6 and V is TRBV7-9; D is undetermined. The CDR3 totals 16 residues. CDR1 is SEHNR, CDR2 FQNEAQ, per germline (reference sequence). V was pared by 4 bases and J by 0 bases, with 10 bases between. CDR3 sequence: CASSSRQTSGANVLTF. The CDR3 DNA reads TGTGCCAGCAGCTCCAGACAAACCTCTGGGGCCAACGTCCTGACTTTC.